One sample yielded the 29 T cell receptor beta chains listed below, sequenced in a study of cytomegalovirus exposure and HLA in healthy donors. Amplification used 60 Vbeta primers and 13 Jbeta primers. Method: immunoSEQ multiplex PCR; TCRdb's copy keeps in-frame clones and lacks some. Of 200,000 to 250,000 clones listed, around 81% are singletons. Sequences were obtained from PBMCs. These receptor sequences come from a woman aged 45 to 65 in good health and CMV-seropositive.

The CDR3 DNA reads as TGTGCCAGCAGCCCTCATAGCGGGGGGGCGGAAGATACGCAGTATTTT. Translation: CASSPHSGGAEDTQYF. This chain connects TRBV9 to TRBJ2-3; 11 bases match TRBD2. Per germline, CDR1 SGDLS and CDR2 YYNGEE. The junction had 9 bases not matched to a gene; V was cut back by 4 bases and J by 5 bases. The CDR3 covers 16 residues.

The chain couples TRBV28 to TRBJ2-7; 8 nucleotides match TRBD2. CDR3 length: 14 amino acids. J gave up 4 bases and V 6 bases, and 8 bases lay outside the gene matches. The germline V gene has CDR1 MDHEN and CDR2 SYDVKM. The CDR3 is CASRQTGGAYEQYF. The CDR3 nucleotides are TGTGCCAGCAGACAGACGGGGGGGGCTTACGAGCAGTACTTC.

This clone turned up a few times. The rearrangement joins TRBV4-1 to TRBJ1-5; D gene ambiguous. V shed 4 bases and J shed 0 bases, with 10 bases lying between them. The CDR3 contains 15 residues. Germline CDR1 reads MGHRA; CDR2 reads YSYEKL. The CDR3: CASSLRFNSNQPQHF. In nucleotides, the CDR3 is TGCGCCAGCAGCCTCCGGTTCAATAGCAATCAGCCCCAGCATTTT.

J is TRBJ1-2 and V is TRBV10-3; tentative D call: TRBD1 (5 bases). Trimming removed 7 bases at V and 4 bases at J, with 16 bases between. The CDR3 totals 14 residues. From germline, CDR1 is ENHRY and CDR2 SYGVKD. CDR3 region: CAIKSAGGTYGYTF. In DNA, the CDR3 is TGTGCCATCAAATCCGCCGGGGGTACCTATGGCTACACCTTC.

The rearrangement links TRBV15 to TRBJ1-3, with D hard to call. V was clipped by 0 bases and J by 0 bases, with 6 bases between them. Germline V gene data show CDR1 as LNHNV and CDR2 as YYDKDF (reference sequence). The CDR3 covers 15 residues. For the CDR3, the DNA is TGTGCCACCAGCAGAGAACAGAGCTCTGGAAACACCATATATTTT. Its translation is CATSREQSSGNTIYF.

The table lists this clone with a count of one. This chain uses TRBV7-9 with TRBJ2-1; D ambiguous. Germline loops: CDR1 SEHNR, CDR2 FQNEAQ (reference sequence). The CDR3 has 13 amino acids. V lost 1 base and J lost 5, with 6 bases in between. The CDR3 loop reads CASSLDANNEQFF. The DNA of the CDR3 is TGTGCCAGCAGCTTAGATGCGAACAATGAGCAGTTCTTC.

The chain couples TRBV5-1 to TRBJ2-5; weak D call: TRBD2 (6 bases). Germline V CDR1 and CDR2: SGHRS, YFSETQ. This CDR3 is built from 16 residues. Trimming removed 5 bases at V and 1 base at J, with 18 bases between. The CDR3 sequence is CASSGRPEGVQETQYF. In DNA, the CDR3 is TGCGCCAGCAGTGGCAGGCCGGAGGGAGTCCAAGAGACCCAGTACTTC.

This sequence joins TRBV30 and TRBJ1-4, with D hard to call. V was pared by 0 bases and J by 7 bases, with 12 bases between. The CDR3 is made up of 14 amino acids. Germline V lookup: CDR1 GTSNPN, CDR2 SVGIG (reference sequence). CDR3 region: CAWSVRWEGEKLFF. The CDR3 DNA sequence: TGTGCCTGGAGTGTAAGGTGGGAGGGTGAAAAACTGTTTTTT.

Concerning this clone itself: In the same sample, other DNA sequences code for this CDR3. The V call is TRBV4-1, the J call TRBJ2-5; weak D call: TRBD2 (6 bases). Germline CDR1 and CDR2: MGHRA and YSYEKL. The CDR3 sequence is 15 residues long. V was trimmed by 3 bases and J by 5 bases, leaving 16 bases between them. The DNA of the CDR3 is TGCGCCAGCAGCCAGTTGGGACTCCCAGGCGAGACCCAGTACTTC. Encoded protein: CASSQLGLPGETQYF.

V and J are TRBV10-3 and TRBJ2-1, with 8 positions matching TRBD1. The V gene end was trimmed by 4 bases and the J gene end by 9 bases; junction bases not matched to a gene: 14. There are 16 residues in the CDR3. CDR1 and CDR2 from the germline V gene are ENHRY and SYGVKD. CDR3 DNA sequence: TGTGCCATCAGTGCCAGACAGGGGACCGTAGACTCTGAGCAGTTCTTC. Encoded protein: CAISARQGTVDSEQFF.

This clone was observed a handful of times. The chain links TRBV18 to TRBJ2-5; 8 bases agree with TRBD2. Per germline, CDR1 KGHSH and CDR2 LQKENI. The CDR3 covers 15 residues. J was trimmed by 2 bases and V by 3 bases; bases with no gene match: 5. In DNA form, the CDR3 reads TGTGCCAGCTCACCGGTCGGCGGGGGGCAAGAGACCCAGTACTTC. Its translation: CASSPVGGGQETQYF.

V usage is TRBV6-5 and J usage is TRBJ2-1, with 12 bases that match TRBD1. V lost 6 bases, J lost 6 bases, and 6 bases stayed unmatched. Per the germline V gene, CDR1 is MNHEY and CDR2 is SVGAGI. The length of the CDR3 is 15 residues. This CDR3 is CASSLPGQGANEQFF. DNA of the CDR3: TGTGCCAGCAGCCTCCCGGGACAGGGGGCCAATGAGCAGTTCTTC.

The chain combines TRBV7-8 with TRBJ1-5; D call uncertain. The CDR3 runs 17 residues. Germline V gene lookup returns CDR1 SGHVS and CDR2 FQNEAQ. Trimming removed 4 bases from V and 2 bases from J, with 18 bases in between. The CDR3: CASSSTTGGFGNQPQHF. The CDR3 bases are TGTGCCAGCAGCTCTACAACGGGAGGATTTGGCAATCAGCCCCAGCATTTT.

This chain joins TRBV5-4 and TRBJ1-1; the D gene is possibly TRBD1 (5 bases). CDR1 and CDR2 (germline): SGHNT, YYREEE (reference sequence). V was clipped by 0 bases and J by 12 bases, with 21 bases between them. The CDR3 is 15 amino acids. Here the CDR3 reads CASSLDQGGTEMSFF. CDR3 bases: TGTGCCAGCAGCTTGGATCAGGGAGGGACTGAAATGTCTTTCTTT.

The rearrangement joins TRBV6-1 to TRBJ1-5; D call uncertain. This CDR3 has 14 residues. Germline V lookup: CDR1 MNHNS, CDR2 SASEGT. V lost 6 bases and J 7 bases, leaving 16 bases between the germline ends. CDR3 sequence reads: CASSVEGAGQPQHF. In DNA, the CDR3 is TGTGCCAGCAGCGTCGAGGGCGCAGGACAGCCCCAGCATTTT.

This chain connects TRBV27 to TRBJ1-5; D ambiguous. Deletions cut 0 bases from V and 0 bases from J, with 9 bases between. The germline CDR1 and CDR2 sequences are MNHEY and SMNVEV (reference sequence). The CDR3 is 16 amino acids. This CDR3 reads CASSLSPSGSNQPQHF. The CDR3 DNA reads TGTGCCAGCAGTTTATCCCCATCGGGTAGCAATCAGCCCCAGCATTTT.

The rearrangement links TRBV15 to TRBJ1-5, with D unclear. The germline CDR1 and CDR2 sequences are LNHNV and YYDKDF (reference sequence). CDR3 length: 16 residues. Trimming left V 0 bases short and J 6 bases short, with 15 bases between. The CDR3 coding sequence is TGTGCCACCAGCAGAGATGTGGTGCTTAACGGTCAGCCCCAGCATTTT. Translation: CATSRDVVLNGQPQHF.

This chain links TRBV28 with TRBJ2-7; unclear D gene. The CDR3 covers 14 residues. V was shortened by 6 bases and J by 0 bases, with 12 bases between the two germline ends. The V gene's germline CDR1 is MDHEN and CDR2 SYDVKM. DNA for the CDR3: TGTGCCAGCAGGTACTCCGCCAACTCCTACGAGCAGTACTTC. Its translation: CASRYSANSYEQYF.

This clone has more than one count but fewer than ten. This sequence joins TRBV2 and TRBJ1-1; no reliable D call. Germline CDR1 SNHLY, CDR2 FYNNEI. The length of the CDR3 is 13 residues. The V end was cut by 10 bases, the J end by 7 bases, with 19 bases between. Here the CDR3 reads CATSRRQGLEAFF. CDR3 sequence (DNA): TGTGCCACCTCGCGTCGACAAGGACTTGAAGCTTTCTTT. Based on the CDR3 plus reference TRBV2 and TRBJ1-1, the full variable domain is EPEVTQTPSHQVTQMGQEVILRCVPISNHLYFYWYRQILGQKVEFLVSFYNNEISEKSEIFDDQFSVERPDGSNFTLKIRSTKLEDSAMYFCATSRRQGLEAFFGQGTRLTVV.

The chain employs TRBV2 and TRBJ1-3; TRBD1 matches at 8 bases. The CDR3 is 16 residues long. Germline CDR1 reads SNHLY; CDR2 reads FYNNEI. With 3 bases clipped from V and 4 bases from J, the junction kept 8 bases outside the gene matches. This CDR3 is CASSEGKRTGGNTIYF. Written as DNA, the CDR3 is TGTGCCAGCAGTGAGGGGAAAAGGACAGGGGGAAACACCATATATTTT.

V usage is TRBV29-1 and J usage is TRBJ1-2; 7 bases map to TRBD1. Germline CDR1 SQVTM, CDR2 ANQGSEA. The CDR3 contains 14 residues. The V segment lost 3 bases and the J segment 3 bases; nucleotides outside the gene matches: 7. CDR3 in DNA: TGCAGCGTTGAGGGACAGCAGGAATACTATGGCTACACCTTC. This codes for CSVEGQQEYYGYTF.

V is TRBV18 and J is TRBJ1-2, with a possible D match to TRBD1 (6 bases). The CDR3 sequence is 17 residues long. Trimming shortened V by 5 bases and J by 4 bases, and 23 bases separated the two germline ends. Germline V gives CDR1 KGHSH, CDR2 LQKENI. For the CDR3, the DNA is TGTGCCAGCTCAGGCACAGGGAGCCCCAACAACCTCTATGGCTACACCTTC. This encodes CASSGTGSPNNLYGYTF.

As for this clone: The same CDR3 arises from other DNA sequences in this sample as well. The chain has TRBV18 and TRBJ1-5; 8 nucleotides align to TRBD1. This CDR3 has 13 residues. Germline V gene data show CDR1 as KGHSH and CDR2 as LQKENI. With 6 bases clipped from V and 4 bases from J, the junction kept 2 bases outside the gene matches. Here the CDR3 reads CASSRTGNQPQHF. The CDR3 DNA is TGTGCCAGCTCGAGGACAGGGAATCAGCCCCAGCATTTT.

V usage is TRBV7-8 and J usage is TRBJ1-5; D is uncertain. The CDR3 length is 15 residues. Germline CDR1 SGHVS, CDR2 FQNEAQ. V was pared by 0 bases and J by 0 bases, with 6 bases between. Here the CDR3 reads CASSLAYSSNQPQHF. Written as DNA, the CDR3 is TGTGCCAGCAGCTTAGCGTACAGTAGCAATCAGCCCCAGCATTTT. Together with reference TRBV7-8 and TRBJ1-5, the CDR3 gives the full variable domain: GAGVSQSPRYKVAKRGQDVALRCDPISGHVSLFWYQQALGQGPEFLTYFQNEAQLDKSGLPSDRFFAERPEGSVSTLKIQRTQQEDSAVYLCASSLAYSSNQPQHFGDGTRLSIL.

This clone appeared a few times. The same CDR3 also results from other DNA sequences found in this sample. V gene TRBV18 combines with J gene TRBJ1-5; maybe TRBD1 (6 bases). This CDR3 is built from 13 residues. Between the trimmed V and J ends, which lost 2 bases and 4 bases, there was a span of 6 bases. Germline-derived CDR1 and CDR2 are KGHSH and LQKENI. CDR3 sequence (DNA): TGTGCCAGCTCACCAGGACAGAATCAGCCCCAGCATTTT. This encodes CASSPGQNQPQHF.

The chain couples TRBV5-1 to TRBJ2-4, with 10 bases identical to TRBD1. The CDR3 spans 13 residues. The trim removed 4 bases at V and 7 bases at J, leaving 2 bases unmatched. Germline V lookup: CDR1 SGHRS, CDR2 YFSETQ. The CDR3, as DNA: TGCGCCAGCAGCCCGGGACAGGGGAACATTCAGTACTTC. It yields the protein CASSPGQGNIQYF.

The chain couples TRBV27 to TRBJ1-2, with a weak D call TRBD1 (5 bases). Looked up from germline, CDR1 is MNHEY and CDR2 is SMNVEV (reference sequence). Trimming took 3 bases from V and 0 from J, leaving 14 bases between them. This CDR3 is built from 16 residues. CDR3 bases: TGTGCCAGCAGTTTTCTAACGACAGCCTCTAACTATGGCTACACCTTC. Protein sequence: CASSFLTTASNYGYTF.

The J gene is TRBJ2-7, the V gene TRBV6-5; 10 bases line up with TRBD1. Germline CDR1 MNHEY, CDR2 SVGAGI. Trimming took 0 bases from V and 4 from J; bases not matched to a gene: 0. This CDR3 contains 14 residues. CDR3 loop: CASSYSDRGYEQYF. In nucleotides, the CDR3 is TGTGCCAGCAGTTACTCGGACAGGGGGTACGAGCAGTACTTC.

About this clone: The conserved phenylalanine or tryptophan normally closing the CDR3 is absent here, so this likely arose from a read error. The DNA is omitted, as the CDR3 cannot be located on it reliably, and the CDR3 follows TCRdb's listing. The CDR3 protein is CASSPSGLSQGTY. The V call is TRBV19, the J call TRBJ1-1; the table's D call, TRBD1, was not checked against the DNA. A total of 13 residues make up the CDR3, ends included. Germline V gives CDR1 LNHDA, CDR2 SQIVND (reference sequence).